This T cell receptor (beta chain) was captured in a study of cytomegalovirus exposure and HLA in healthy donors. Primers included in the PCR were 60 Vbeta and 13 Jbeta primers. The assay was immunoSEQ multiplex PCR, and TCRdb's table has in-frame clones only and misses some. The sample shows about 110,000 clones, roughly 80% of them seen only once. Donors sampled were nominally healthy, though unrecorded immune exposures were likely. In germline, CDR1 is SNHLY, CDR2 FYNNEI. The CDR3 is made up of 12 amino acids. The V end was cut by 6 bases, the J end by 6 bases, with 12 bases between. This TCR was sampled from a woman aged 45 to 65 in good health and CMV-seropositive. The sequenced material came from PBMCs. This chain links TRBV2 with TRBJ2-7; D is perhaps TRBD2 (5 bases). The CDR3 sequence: CASREGMGEQYF. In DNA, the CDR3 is TGTGCCAGCAGAGAGGGAATGGGCGAGCAGTACTTC.